This TCR beta chain came from a study of blood T cell repertoires in COVID-19. About the research overall: Italy, Spain and the United States were the sources of the convalescent and acute COVID-19 samples. Sample material is recorded as cDNA or gDNA derived from T cells, B-cell-depleted T cells, or PBMCs.

CDR3 length equals 12 residues. Germline V lookup: CDR1 SGHTA, CDR2 FQGNSA. Trimming took off 3 bases at V and 6 bases at J, with 9 bases between the two ends. Sequenced by immunoSEQ multiplex PCR; TCRdb stores in-frame clones only, minus some. The table has around 230,000 clones, about four fifths seen once. The chain employs TRBV7-2 and TRBJ2-7; D is uncertain. This TCR came from a woman aged 40 to 50 with active or convalescent COVID-19. The sequencing input was peripheral blood. CDR3 sequence: CASSFYMAEQYF. DNA of the CDR3: TGTGCCAGCAGCTTTTATATGGCCGAGCAGTACTTC. Supplemented by reference TRBV7-2 and TRBJ2-7, the full variable domain reads GAGVSQSPSNKVTEKGKDVELRCDPISGHTALYWYRQSLGQGLEFLIYFQGNSAPDKSGLPSDRFSAERTGGSVSTLTIQRTQQEDSAVYLCASSFYMAEQYFGPGTRLTVT.